This TCR beta chain was recorded in a study of T cell responses to AZD1222 COVID-19 vaccine. The study, taken as a whole, reports: Every sample of the repertoires postdated the peak T cell response. A mostly white British donor set with more females was recruited, and clonal diversity was possibly underestimated. Of spike-specific TCRs, nearly half reportedly target regions left unmutated in variants.

Comments on this clone: Antigen specificity is unknown.

The data were produced by immunoSEQ multiplex PCR, yet TCRdb's version contains in-frame clones alone and is incomplete. The table includes some 200,000 clones, 94% detected once. Germline V gene sequence: CDR1 LNHDA, CDR2 SQIVND (reference sequence). The V and J ends lost 4 bases and 7 bases respectively, with 19 bases between them. This CDR3 has 15 amino acids. This sequence was found in an adult who received the MenACWY meningococcal vaccine as a control. The chain combines TRBV19 with TRBJ1-1, with D tentatively TRBD1 (5 bases). This specimen was peripheral blood, taken 28 days after the second dose of the MenACWY control vaccine. CDR3 DNA: TGTGCCAGTAGTAGGGGGACCATTGGGGTGGGTGAAGCTTTCTTT. Amino acid sequence: CASSRGTIGVGEAFF.